Listed here are 19 T cell receptor beta chains from one sample, sequenced in a study of CD8+ T cells in alopecia areata. Following RNA extraction, reverse transcription yielded cDNA that acted as the sequencing template. TCRdb's copy holds only in-frame clones and misses some; the assay was immunoSEQ multiplex PCR. The data hold almost 35,000 clones, with around 60% observed a single time. Sequencing was performed on NKG2D-high CD8+ T cells sorted from blood. The receptors stem from a human donor with alopecia areata.

This clone has more than one count but fewer than ten. The gene calls are TRBV7-9 and TRBJ2-3; 15 nucleotides line up with TRBD2. This CDR3 has 19 amino acids. J gave up 6 bases and V 0 bases, and 10 bases lay outside the gene matches. CDR1 SEHNR and CDR2 FQNEAQ come from the germline V gene (reference sequence). The CDR3 loop is CASSLAPGLAGGRADTQYF. The CDR3 region has the DNA TGTGCCAGCAGCTTAGCGCCCGGACTAGCGGGGGGGCGAGCGGATACGCAGTATTTT. Full variable domain (rest looked up from reference TRBV7-9 and TRBJ2-3): DTGVSQNPRHKITKRGQNVTFRCDPISEHNRLYWYRQTLGQGPEFLTYFQNEAQLEKSRLLSDRFSAERPKGSFSTLEIQRTEQGDSAMYLCASSLAPGLAGGRADTQYFGPGTRLTVL.

The chain joins TRBV29-1 to TRBJ1-2; possible D gene TRBD1, 5 bases. The CDR3 loop spans 17 amino acids. CDR1 and CDR2 from the germline V gene are SQVTM and ANQGSEA. V was trimmed by 1 base and J by 5 bases, leaving 23 bases between them. CDR3 coding DNA: TGCAGCGTTGAAGTTCGGATGGGACCACCAAGGAAATATGGCTACACCTTC. Protein: CSVEVRMGPPRKYGYTF.

This chain joins TRBV7-9 and TRBJ2-7, with D perhaps TRBD2 (5 bases). CDR3 size: 16 residues. Trimming left V 0 bases short and J 0 bases short, with 12 bases between. Germline CDR1 is SEHNR and CDR2 is FQNEAQ (reference sequence). The CDR3 spells CASSLAPTGSSYEQYF. CDR3 DNA sequence: TGTGCCAGCAGCTTAGCGCCAACGGGAAGCTCCTACGAGCAGTACTTC.

The rearrangement links TRBV13 to TRBJ2-5; D may be TRBD1 or TRBD2 (6 bases each). V was shortened by 4 bases and J by 4 bases, with 19 bases between the two germline ends. Germline CDR1 is PRHDT and CDR2 is FYEKMQ (reference sequence). The CDR3 runs 16 residues. The CDR3 region has the DNA TGTGCCAGCAGCTCGGAGGGGGGTGAACGACGAGAGACCCAGTACTTC. It translates to CASSSEGGERRETQYF.

Regarding this clone: Other DNA sequences in this sample translate to the same CDR3. The rearrangement joins TRBV7-9 to TRBJ2-3; D is ambiguous. V was trimmed by 5 bases and J by 6 bases, leaving 6 bases between them. Germline lookup yields CDR1 SEHNR and CDR2 FQNEAQ (reference sequence). This CDR3 spans 11 amino acids. The CDR3 region is CASSLTDTQYF. For the CDR3, the DNA is TGTGCCAGCAGCCTCACGGATACGCAGTATTTT.

CDR3 sequence (DNA): TGTGCCAGCAGCTCCCGTGCCCAGGAGTACAAAAACATTCAGTACTTC. Translating gives CASSSRAQEYKNIQYF. The rearrangement joins TRBV11-2 to TRBJ2-4; D is undetermined. CDR1 is SGHAT, CDR2 FQNNGV, per germline. The CDR3 is 16 amino acids. V was trimmed by 4 bases and J by 3 bases, leaving 16 bases between them.

This clone was picked up a small number of times. The rearrangement joins TRBV5-4 to TRBJ2-7; 10 bases are a match to TRBD2. CDR3 length equals 16 residues. V lost 0 bases to trimming and J lost 3 bases; unmatched junction nucleotides: 6. Germline CDR1 is SGHNT and CDR2 is YYREEE (reference sequence). The DNA of the CDR3 is TGTGCCAGCAGCTTGGTTGGGCTAGCGGGGGACTACGAGCAGTACTTC. This encodes CASSLVGLAGDYEQYF. The whole variable domain, filled in from reference TRBV5-4 and TRBJ2-7, reads ETGVTQSPTHLIKTRGQQVTLRCSSQSGHNTVSWYQQALGQGPQFIFQYYREEENGRGNFPPRFSGLQFPNYSSELNVNALELDDSALYLCASSLVGLAGDYEQYFGPGTRLTVT.

The V and J genes are TRBV6-1 and TRBJ2-5; no clear D. The CDR3 loop spans 15 amino acids. From germline, CDR1 is MNHNS and CDR2 SASEGT. With 1 base removed from V and 5 bases from J, the gap between germline ends came to 14 bases. The CDR3 is CASSEEGFGWETQYF. CDR3 bases: TGTGCCAGCAGTGAAGAGGGTTTTGGGTGGGAGACCCAGTACTTC.

This clone came up a few times. At the DNA level, this CDR3 is encoded by other sequences in the same sample as well. J is TRBJ1-1 and V is TRBV30, with D perhaps matching TRBD1 (5 bases). This CDR3 comprises 12 residues. Germline V gene lookup returns CDR1 GTSNPN and CDR2 SVGIG (reference sequence). Trimming removed 3 bases from V and 2 bases from J, with 7 bases in between. The CDR3 loop is CAWRRGNTEAFF. The CDR3 DNA follows: TGTGCCTGGAGAAGGGGTAACACTGAAGCTTTCTTT.

The chain recombines TRBV25-1 with TRBJ1-2; D remains ambiguous. V dropped 2 bases and J dropped 7 bases, with 8 bases sitting between them. The CDR3 spans 12 residues. The germline V gene has CDR1 MGHDK and CDR2 SYGVNS. The CDR3, as DNA: TGTGCCAGCAGTGAAGTCCGGGGTGGCTACACCTTC. Protein sequence: CASSEVRGGYTF.

In its sample, this clone was seen a few times. This chain joins TRBV29-1 and TRBJ2-1; tentative D call: TRBD1 (5 bases). The CDR3 is 13 amino acids. Trimming shortened V by 6 bases and J by 3 bases, and 12 bases separated the two germline ends. Germline V gene lookup returns CDR1 SQVTM and CDR2 ANQGSEA. CDR3 loop: CSVEQVGYNEQFF. CDR3 in DNA: TGCAGCGTCGAACAGGTCGGCTACAATGAGCAGTTCTTC.

This clone was observed a handful of times. The J gene is TRBJ2-5, the V gene TRBV5-6; no clear D. Germline loops: CDR1 SGHDT, CDR2 YYEEEE. Deletions cut 1 base from V and 1 base from J, with 5 bases between. CDR3 length equals 13 residues. This CDR3 reads CASSLTAQETQYF. Here the CDR3 DNA reads TGTGCCAGCAGCTTGACAGCCCAAGAGACCCAGTACTTC.

This clone was recorded a few times. The CDR3 bases are TGTGCCAGTAGGCGGAAAGATACGCAGTATTTT. This sequence encodes CASRRKDTQYF. The chain carries TRBV19 and TRBJ2-3; D not certain. The CDR3 runs 11 residues. Germline V CDR1 and CDR2: LNHDA, SQIVND (reference sequence). V shed 6 bases and J shed 5 bases, with 6 bases lying between them. The full variable domain, completed using reference TRBV19 and TRBJ2-3, is DGGITQSPKYLFRKEGQNVTLSCEQNLNHDAMYWYRQDPGQGLRLIYYSQIVNDFQKGDIAEGYSVSREKKESFPLTVTSAQKNPTAFYLCASRRKDTQYFGPGTRLTVL.

This clone has a count of ten or more. The chain has TRBV7-8 and TRBJ2-1, with TRBD2 matching over 8 bases. Germline trimming cut 6 bases from V and 8 bases from J; bases unmatched to any gene: 18. This CDR3 spans 17 amino acids. CDR1 is SGHVS, CDR2 FQNEAQ, per germline. Here the CDR3 reads CASSYTYPGLESHEQFF. CDR3 in DNA: TGTGCCAGCAGTTACACGTATCCGGGACTAGAGTCCCATGAGCAGTTCTTC.

This clone was seen a handful of times. Other nucleotide sequences from this sample produce the same CDR3. The gene calls are TRBV2 and TRBJ2-7, with D perhaps matching TRBD2 (5 bases). The V gene's germline CDR1 is SNHLY and CDR2 FYNNEI. The CDR3 covers 16 residues. V lost 5 bases and J 4 bases, leaving 21 bases between the germline ends. As DNA, the CDR3 is TGTGCCAGCAGTCGCGGGTTTGGACCTCGATTGTACGAGCAGTACTTC. Amino acid sequence: CASSRGFGPRLYEQYF.

This clone appeared a single time. The chain has TRBV6-5 and TRBJ1-1; D remains ambiguous. The CDR3 sequence is 12 residues long. V was cut by 2 bases and J by 8 bases, with 9 bases left in between. Germline CDR1 and CDR2: MNHEY and SVGAGI. The DNA of the CDR3 is TGTGCCAGCAGTTACCCGGGCCGGGAAGCTTTCTTT. Residues: CASSYPGREAFF.

This clone was detected a few times. The chain couples TRBV29-1 to TRBJ2-2; the D is unclear. V was trimmed by 2 bases and J by 2 bases, leaving 6 bases between them. From germline, CDR1 is SQVTM and CDR2 ANQGSEA. The CDR3 loop spans 13 amino acids. CDR3 DNA sequence: TGCAGCGTTGAAACAGAAAACACCGGGGAGCTGTTTTTT. Protein sequence: CSVETENTGELFF.

The gene calls are TRBV5-5 and TRBJ2-3; no firm D call. The length of the CDR3 is 12 residues. The germline V gene encodes CDR1 SGHKS and CDR2 YYEKEE (reference sequence). With 0 bases removed from V and 6 bases from J, the gap between germline ends came to 5 bases. Written as DNA, the CDR3 is TGTGCCAGCAGCTTGGCCATCGATACGCAGTATTTT. As protein: CASSLAIDTQYF. The full variable domain, its missing parts supplied by reference TRBV5-5 and TRBJ2-3, is DAGVTQSPTHLIKTRGQQVTLRCSPISGHKSVSWYQQVLGQGPQFIFQYYEKEERGRGNFPDRFSARQFPNYSSELNVNALLLGDSALYLCASSLAIDTQYFGPGTRLTVL.

The J gene is TRBJ1-2, the V gene TRBV2; D call uncertain. The CDR3 contains 16 residues. Trimming took 8 bases from V and 4 from J, leaving 23 bases between them. Germline CDR1 SNHLY, CDR2 FYNNEI. The chain's CDR3 is CASPLREAGRSYGYTF. As DNA, the CDR3 is TGTGCCAGCCCCCTTCGGGAAGCCGGGCGGAGCTATGGCTACACCTTC.